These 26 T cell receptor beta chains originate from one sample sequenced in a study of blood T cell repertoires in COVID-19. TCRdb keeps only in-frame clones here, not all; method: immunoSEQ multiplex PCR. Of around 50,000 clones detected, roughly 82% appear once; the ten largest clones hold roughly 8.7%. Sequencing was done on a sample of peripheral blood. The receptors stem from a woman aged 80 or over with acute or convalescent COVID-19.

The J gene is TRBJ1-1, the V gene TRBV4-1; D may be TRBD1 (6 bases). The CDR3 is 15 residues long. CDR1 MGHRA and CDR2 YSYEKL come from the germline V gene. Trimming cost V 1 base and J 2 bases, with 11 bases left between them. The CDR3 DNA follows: TGCGCCAGCAGCCAAGCAGGGGCGATTAACACTGAAGCTTTCTTT. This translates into CASSQAGAINTEAFF.

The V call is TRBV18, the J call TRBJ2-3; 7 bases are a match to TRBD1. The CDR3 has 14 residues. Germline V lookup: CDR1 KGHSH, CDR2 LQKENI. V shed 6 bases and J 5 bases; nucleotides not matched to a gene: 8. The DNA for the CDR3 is TGTGCCAGCTCCCTCGAGGGGGCTGTAGATACGCAGTATTTT. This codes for CASSLEGAVDTQYF.

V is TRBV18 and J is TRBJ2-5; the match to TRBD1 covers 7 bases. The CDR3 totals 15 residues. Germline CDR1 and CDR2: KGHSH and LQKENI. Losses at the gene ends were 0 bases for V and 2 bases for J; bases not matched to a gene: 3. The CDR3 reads CASSPPRQGQETQYF. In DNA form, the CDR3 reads TGTGCCAGCTCACCACCCAGACAGGGACAAGAGACCCAGTACTTC.

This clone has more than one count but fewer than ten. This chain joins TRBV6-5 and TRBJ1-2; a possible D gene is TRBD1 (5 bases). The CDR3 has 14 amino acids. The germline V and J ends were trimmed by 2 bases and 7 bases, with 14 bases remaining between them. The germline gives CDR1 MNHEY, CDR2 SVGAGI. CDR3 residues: CASSYGASVGGYTF. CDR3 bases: TGTGCCAGCAGTTACGGGGCCTCAGTGGGTGGCTACACCTTC.

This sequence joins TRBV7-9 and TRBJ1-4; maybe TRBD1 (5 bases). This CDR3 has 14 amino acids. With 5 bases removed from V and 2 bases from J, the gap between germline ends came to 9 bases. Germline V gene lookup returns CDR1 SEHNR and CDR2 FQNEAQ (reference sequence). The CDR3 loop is CASSTGGTNEKLFF. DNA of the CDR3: TGTGCCAGCAGCACGGGGGGGACTAATGAAAAACTGTTTTTT.

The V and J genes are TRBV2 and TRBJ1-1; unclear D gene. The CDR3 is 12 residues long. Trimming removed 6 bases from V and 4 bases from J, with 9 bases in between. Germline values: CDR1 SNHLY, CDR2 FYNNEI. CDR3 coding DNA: TGTGCCAGCAGGTTCTCGGGCACTGAAGCTTTCTTT. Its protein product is CASRFSGTEAFF.

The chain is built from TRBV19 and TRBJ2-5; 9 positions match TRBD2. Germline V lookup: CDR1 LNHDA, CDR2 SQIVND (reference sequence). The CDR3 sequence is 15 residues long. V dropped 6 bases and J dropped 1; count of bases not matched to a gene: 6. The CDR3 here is CASSSLAGAQETQYF. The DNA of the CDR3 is TGTGCCAGTAGCTCATTAGCGGGGGCCCAAGAGACCCAGTACTTC.

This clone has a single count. The CDR3 sequence: CASSPFDRGNTGELFF. DNA of the CDR3: TGTGCCAGCAGCCCCTTCGACAGGGGAAACACCGGGGAGCTGTTTTTT. This chain connects TRBV3-1 (or the pseudogene TRBV3-2) to TRBJ2-2, with 8 bases aligning to TRBD1. Germline V gene data show CDR1 as LGHDT and CDR2 as YNNKEL (reference sequence). The CDR3 spans 16 residues. V shed 4 bases, J shed 2 bases, and the junction held 6 bases outside the gene matches.

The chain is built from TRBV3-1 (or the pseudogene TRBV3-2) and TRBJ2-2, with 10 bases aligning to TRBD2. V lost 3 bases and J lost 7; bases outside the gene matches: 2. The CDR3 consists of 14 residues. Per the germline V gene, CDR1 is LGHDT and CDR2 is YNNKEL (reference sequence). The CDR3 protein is CASSQIAGGGELFF. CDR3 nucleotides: TGTGCCAGCAGCCAGATAGCGGGAGGCGGGGAGCTGTTTTTT.

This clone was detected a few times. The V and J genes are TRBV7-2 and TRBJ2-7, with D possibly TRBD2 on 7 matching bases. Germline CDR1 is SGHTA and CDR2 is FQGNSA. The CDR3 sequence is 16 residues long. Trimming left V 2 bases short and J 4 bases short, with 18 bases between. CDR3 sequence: CASSLFSGGAGYEQYF. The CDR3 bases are TGTGCCAGCAGCTTATTCAGTGGGGGGGCCGGGTACGAGCAGTACTTC.

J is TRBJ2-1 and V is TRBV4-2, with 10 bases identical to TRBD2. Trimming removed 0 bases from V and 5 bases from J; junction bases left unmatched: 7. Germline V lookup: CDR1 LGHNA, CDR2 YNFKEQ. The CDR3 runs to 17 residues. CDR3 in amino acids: CASSQERRLAGDNEQFF. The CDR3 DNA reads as TGTGCCAGCAGCCAAGAAAGGAGGCTAGCGGGGGACAATGAGCAGTTCTTC.

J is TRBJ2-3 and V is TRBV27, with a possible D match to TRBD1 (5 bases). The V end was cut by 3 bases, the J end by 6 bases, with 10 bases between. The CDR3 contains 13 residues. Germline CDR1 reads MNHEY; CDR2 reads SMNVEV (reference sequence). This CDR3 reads CASSLWWGDTQYF. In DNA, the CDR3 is TGTGCCAGCAGTTTGTGGTGGGGCGATACGCAGTATTTT.

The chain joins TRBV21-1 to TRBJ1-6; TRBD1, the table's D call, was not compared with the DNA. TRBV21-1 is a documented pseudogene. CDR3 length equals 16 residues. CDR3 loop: CASSHGDRFYNSPLHF. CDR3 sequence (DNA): TGTGCCAGCAGCCACGGTGACAGGTTCTATAATTCACCCCTCCACTTT.

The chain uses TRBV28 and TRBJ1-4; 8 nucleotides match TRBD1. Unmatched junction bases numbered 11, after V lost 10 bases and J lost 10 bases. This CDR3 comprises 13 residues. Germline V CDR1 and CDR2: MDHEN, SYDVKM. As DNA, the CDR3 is TGTGCCACCTTATGGCAGGGGGCTCGAAAACTGTTTTTT. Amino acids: CATLWQGARKLFF.

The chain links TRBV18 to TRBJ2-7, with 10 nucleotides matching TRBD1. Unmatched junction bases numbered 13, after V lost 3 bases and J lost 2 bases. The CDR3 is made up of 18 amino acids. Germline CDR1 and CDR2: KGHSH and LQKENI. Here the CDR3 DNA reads TGTGCCAGCTCACCGGGCGCCGGGACAGGGGACTTCACCTACGAGCAGTACTTC. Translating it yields CASSPGAGTGDFTYEQYF.

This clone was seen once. The CDR3 loop reads CASSLRGTEAFF. The DNA of the CDR3 is TGTGCCAGCAGTTTAAGGGGCACTGAAGCTTTCTTT. The chain couples TRBV12-3 or TRBV12-4 to TRBJ1-1; D is possibly TRBD1 (5 bases). The CDR3 is 12 amino acids. With 2 bases removed from V and 4 bases from J, the gap between germline ends came to 5 bases.

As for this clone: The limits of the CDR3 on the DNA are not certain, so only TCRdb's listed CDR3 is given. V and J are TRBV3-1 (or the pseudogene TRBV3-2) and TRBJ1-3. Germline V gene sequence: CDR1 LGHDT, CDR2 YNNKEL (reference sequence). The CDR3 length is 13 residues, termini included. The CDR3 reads CASSALRAGELFF.

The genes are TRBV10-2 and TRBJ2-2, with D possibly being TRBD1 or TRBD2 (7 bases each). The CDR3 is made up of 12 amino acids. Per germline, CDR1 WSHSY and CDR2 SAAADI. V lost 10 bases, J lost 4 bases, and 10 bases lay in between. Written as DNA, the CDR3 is TGCGCCACCAGGGGGGGCACCGGGGAGCTGTTTTTT. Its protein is CATRGGTGELFF.

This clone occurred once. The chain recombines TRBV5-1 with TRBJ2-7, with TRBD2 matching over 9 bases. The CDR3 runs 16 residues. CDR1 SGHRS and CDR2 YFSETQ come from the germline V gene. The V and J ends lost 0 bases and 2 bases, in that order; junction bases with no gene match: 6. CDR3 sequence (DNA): TGCGCCAGCAGCTTGGCCGTGGCGGGAGGGCCCTACGAGCAGTACTTC. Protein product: CASSLAVAGGPYEQYF.

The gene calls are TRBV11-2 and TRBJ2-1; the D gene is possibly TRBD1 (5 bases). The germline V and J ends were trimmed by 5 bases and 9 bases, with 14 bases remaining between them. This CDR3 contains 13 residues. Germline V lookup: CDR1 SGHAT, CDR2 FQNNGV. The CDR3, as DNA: TGTGCCAGCAGCCTCGACCAGGGCATTGAGCAGTTCTTC. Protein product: CASSLDQGIEQFF.

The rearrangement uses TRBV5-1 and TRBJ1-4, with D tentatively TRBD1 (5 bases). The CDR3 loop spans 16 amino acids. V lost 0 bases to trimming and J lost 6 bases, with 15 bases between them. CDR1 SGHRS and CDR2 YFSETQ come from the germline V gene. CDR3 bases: TGCGCCAGCAGCTTGGCAGCGGGGCTAGGGGATGAAAAACTGTTTTTT. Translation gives CASSLAAGLGDEKLFF.

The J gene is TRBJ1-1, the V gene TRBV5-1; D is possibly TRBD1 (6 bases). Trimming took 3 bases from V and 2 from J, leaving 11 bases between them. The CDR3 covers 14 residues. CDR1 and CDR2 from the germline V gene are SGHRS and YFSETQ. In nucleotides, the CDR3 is TGCGCCAGCAGCTCGACAGGCGGTAACACTGAAGCTTTCTTT. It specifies CASSSTGGNTEAFF.

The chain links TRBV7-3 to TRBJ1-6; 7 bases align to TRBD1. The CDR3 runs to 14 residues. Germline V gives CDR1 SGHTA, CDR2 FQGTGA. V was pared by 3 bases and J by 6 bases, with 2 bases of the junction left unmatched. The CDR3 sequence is CASSLGTANSPLHF. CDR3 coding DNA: TGTGCCAGCAGCTTGGGGACAGCTAATTCACCCCTCCACTTT.

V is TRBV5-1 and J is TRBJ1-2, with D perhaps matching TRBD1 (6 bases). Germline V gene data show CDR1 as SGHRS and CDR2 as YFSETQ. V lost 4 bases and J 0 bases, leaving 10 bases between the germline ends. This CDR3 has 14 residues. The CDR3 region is CASSPTGTNYGYTF. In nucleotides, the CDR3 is TGCGCCAGCAGCCCGACAGGTACTAACTATGGCTACACCTTC.

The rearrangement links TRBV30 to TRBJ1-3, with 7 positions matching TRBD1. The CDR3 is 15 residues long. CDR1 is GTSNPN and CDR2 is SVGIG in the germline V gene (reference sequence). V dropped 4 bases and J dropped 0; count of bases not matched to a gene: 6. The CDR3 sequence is CAWNGQASSGNTIYF. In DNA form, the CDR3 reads TGTGCCTGGAACGGACAGGCTAGCTCTGGAAACACCATATATTTT.

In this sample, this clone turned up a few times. The CDR3 sequence: CASSEVGTGDNEQFF. The CDR3 bases are TGTGCCAGCAGTGAAGTTGGGACAGGGGATAATGAGCAGTTCTTC. V and J are TRBV6-1 and TRBJ2-1, with 10 nucleotides matching TRBD1. Germline values: CDR1 MNHNS, CDR2 SASEGT. With 1 base clipped from V and 7 bases from J, the junction kept 4 bases outside the gene matches. The CDR3 has 15 amino acids.